This TCR beta chain emerged from a study of OX40 agonist ivuxolimab in advanced cancers. Overall study context: Ivuxolimab was administered intravenously to patients at 0.01 to 10 mg/kg every 2 weeks. Points from the study as a whole: Part of the nonresponder group also had normalized T-cell clonal expansion that was low.

Repertoires were generated with immunoSEQ multiplex PCR, while TCRdb's copy carries only in-frame clones and drops some. This sample has approximately 58,000 clones, with approximately 81% found just once. Regarding this clone: The antigen remains undetermined.

V dropped 4 bases and J dropped 5 bases, with 21 bases sitting between them. This CDR3 has 16 residues. Germline V gene lookup returns CDR1 SGHRS and CDR2 YFSETQ. This chain joins TRBV5-1 and TRBJ2-5, with D perhaps matching TRBD1 or TRBD2 (5 bases each). This clonotype originated in an adult with an advanced solid tumor such as melanoma, head and neck, liver or kidney cancer. Sample: CD4+ or CD8+ T cells sorted from blood, taken in a trial of the OX40 agonist ivuxolimab. CDR3 sequence: CASSATNRGVAETQYF. DNA for the CDR3: TGCGCCAGCAGCGCTACCAACAGAGGGGTGGCCGAGACCCAGTACTTC.